This TCR beta chain appears in the sequencing data of a study of memory CD4+ T cells and cytomegalovirus serostatus. CDR3 length: 15 amino acids. The V and J ends lost 1 base and 2 bases respectively, with 11 bases between them. The V gene's germline CDR1 is SGHAT and CDR2 FQNNGV. The sort gate was single viable CD3+CD4+CD8-CD45RO+ cells for memory CD4+ T cells. Serostatus was set by detecting CMV pp150, pp28, p38, p52 IgG. TCRdb's copy holds only in-frame clones and misses some; the assay was immunoSEQ multiplex PCR. Among over 35,000 clones, over 60% were seen once, and the ten largest hold 0.78%. The receptor's source is an adult in good health and CMV-seronegative. The sequencing sample was made of memory CD4+ T cells from blood. This rearrangement joins TRBV11-2 to TRBJ1-2, with D hard to call. CDR3 loop: CASSLGAPLNYGYTF. The CDR3 coding sequence is TGTGCCAGCAGCTTAGGTGCGCCACTAAACTATGGCTACACCTTC.